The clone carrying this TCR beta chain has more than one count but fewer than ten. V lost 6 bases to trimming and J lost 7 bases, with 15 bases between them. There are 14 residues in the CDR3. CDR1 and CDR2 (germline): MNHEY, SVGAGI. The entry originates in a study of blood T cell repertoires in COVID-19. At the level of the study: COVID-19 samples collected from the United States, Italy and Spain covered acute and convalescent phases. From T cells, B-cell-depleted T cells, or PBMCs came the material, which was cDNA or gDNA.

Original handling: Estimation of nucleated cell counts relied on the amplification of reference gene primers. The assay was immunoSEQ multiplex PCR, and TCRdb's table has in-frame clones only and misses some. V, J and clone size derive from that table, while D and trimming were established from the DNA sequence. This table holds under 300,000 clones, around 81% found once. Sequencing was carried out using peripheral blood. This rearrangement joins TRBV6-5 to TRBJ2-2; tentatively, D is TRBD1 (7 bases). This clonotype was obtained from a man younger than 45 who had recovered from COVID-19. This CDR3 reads CASRNRGLYGELFF. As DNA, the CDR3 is TGTGCCAGCAGGAACAGGGGACTGTACGGGGAGCTGTTTTTT.